The T cell receptor (beta chain) described here comes from a study of cytomegalovirus exposure and HLA in healthy donors. This CDR3 comprises 14 residues. V shed 6 bases, J shed 6 bases, and the junction held 4 bases outside the gene matches. The germline V gene encodes CDR1 MNHEY and CDR2 SMNVEV (reference sequence). Method: immunoSEQ multiplex PCR; TCRdb's copy keeps in-frame clones and lacks some. The repertoire consists of some 250,000 clones, with roughly 90% occurring once and the leading ten covering 0.35% to 0.45%. This clone came up a few times. The V call is TRBV27, the J call TRBJ1-5; the match to TRBD1 covers 11 bases. The sample comprised PBMCs. The source is a woman between 18 and 30 years old in good health and CMV-seronegative. The chain's CDR3 is CASSLGQGAQPQHF. CDR3 bases: TGTGCCAGCAGCCTTGGACAGGGGGCTCAGCCCCAGCATTTT.